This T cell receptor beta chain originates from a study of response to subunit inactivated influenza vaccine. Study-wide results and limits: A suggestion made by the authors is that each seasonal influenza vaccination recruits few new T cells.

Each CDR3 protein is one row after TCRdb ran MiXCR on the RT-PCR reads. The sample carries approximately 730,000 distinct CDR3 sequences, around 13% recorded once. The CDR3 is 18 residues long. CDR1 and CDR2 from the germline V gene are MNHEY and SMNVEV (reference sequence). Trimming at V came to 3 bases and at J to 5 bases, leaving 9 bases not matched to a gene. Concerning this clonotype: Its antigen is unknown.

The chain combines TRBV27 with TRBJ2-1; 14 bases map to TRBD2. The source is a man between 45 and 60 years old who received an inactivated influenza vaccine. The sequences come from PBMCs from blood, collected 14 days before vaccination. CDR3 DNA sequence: TGTGCCAGCAGTTTCACACCGGGACTAGCGGGGGAAGACAATGAGCAGTTCTTC. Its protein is CASSFTPGLAGEDNEQFF.